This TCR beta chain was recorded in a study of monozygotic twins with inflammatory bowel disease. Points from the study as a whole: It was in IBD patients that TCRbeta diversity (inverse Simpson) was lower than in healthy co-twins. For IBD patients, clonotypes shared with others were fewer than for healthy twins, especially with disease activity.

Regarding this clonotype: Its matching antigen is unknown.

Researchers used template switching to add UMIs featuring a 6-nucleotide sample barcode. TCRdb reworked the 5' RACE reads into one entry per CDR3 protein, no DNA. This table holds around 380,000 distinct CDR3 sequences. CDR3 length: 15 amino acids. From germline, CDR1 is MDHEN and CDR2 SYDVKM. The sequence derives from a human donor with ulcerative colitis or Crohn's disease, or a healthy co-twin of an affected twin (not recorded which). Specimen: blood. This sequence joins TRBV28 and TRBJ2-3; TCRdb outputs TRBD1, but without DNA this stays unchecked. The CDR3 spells CASSLAGVPPDTQYF.